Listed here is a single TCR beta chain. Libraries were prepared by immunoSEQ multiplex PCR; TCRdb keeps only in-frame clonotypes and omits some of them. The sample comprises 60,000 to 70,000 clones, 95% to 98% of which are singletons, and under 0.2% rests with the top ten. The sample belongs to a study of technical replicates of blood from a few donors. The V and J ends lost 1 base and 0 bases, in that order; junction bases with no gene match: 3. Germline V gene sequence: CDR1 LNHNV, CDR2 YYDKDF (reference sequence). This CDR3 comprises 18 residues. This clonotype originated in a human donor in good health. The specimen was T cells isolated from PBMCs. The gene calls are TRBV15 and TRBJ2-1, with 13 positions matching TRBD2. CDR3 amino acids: CATSRGGLAGDSYNEQFF. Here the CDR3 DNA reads TGTGCCACCAGCAGAGGCGGACTAGCGGGGGACTCCTACAATGAGCAGTTCTTC.